This TCR beta chain was captured by sequencing in a study of circulating CD8 cells and anti-PD-1 response in melanoma. Across the study: About 50% of the 13 melanoma patients received first-line anti-PD-1 therapy.

In its sample, this clonotype is medium-sized. Germline CDR1 MGHRA, CDR2 YSYEKL. The CDR3 runs to 12 residues. The V and J ends lost 2 bases and 7 bases respectively, with 9 bases between them. From live CD3+CD8+TCRalphabeta+ cells, four PD-1 and/or TIGIT subsets were sorted. Each library started from about 14 ng of total RNA using the QIAseq Immune Repertoire TCR panel. TCRdb recomputed calls from the reads with MiXCR, one row per CDR3 protein. The data contain about 2,500 distinct CDR3 sequences, 7.9% of them singletons. The receptor was isolated from a human donor with melanoma. The genes are TRBV4-1 and TRBJ2-7, with no clear D. The material sequenced was CD8+ T cells from PBMCs, taken at baseline or after one month of anti-PD-1 therapy (not recorded which). The CDR3 DNA is TGCGCCAGCAGCCAATCGTTTCAGGAGCAGTACTTC. This translates into CASSQSFQEQYF.